This TCR beta chain is drawn from a study of naive and memory T cell subsets. Germline CDR1 and CDR2: MNHEY and SMNVEV (reference sequence). This CDR3 is built from 14 residues. The V gene lost 2 bases and the J gene lost 5 bases, with 11 bases spanning the gap. An equimolar mix of two oligonucleotides served as the beta constant-region primer for TRBC1 and TRBC2. Ligated cDNA was amplified by four rounds of PCR with nested alpha and beta constant-region primers and SP2. Each CDR3 protein is one row after TCRdb ran MiXCR on the UMI-ligation and nested PCR reads. Of tens of thousands of distinct CDR3 sequences listed, about 8.2% were seen once; the top ten hold 1.2%.

This chain connects TRBV27 to TRBJ2-3; perhaps TRBD1 as D (6 bases). This TCR derives from a human donor in good health. Sequenced material: naive CD8+ T cells from blood. The CDR3 reads CASSLGGRGDTQYF. CDR3 in DNA: TGTGCCAGCAGTTTAGGGGGCCGAGGAGATACGCAGTATTTT.